In its sample, the clone carrying this TCR beta chain was seen a few times. The data were taken from a study of molecular identifiers for immune sequencing clone quantification. V was pared by 1 base and J by 5 bases, with 5 bases of the junction left unmatched. This CDR3 spans 14 amino acids. Germline assignment: CDR1 SGHDT and CDR2 YYEEEE. MiXCR, run by TCRdb on the PCR reads, gives a single entry per CDR3 protein. The profile covers about half a million distinct CDR3 sequences, with about 20% appearing a single time and about 0.78% taken by the ten largest. The chain combines TRBV5-6 with TRBJ2-7, with 8 bases identical to TRBD1. The sequence was obtained from a human donor in good health. Some libraries in this study had Jurkat cell RNA spiked in. Sample: naive CD8+ T cells from blood, with Jurkat cell RNA spiked in. The sample's subset: FACS-sorted CD8+CD4-CCR7+CD45RA+ naive T cells. The CDR3 region is CASSLRQGWHEQYF. CDR3 nucleotides: TGTGCCAGCAGCTTGCGACAGGGGTGGCACGAGCAGTACTTC.